The 23 T cell receptor beta chains in this list originate from one sample, sequenced in a study of blood T cell repertoires in COVID-19. Measured with immunoSEQ multiplex PCR; TCRdb has only the in-frame clones, and not every one. The repertoire holds about 98,000 clones, with roughly 89% as singletons. Input material: peripheral blood. The receptors stem from a woman in her forties or fifties with COVID-19, enrolled during active disease.

J is TRBJ1-2 and V is TRBV5-4, with 9 nucleotides matching TRBD1. This CDR3 contains 15 residues. The germline gives CDR1 SGHNT, CDR2 YYREEE (reference sequence). J was trimmed by 6 bases and V by 5 bases; bases with no gene match: 11. The CDR3: CASRRPGQGTHGYTF. The DNA for the CDR3 is TGTGCCAGCAGACGCCCGGGACAGGGTACCCATGGCTACACCTTC.

The chain recombines TRBV19 with TRBJ2-1; 9 nucleotides line up with TRBD2. CDR1 and CDR2 (germline): LNHDA, SQIVND (reference sequence). V dropped 5 bases and J dropped 5; count of bases not matched to a gene: 19. The CDR3 has 19 residues. For the CDR3, the DNA is TGTGCCAGTAGTCCAAATAGCCCCTCCTTAGCGGGGGCCGACAATGAGCAGTTCTTC. Its protein product is CASSPNSPSLAGADNEQFF.

The rearrangement joins TRBV5-1 to TRBJ1-1, with a possible D match to TRBD1 (6 bases). The CDR3 extends over 13 amino acids. In germline, CDR1 is SGHRS, CDR2 YFSETQ. V was shortened by 4 bases and J by 11 bases, with 18 bases between the two germline ends. The CDR3 coding sequence is TGCGCCAGCAGCGGAACCGGACAGCGCTCTGCTTTCTTT. Translated, it gives CASSGTGQRSAFF. Supplemented by reference TRBV5-1 and TRBJ1-1, the full variable domain reads KAGVTQTPRYLIKTRGQQVTLSCSPISGHRSVSWYQQTPGQGLQFLFEYFSETQRNKGNFPGRFSGRQFSNSRSEMNVSTLELGDSALYLCASSGTGQRSAFFGQGTRLTVV.

This clone was seen only once. V gene TRBV28 combines with J gene TRBJ1-2; D is unclear. V shed 5 bases and J shed 0 bases, with 4 bases lying between them. CDR3 size: 12 residues. Germline V gives CDR1 MDHEN, CDR2 SYDVKM. The DNA of the CDR3 is TGTGCCAGCAGTCTACCTAACTATGGCTACACCTTC. Its protein is CASSLPNYGYTF.

This clone turned up a few times. V usage is TRBV9 and J usage is TRBJ2-2; 7 bases align to TRBD2. Germline V gene sequence: CDR1 SGDLS, CDR2 YYNGEE. V lost 0 bases to trimming and J lost 7 bases; unmatched junction nucleotides: 9. CDR3 length: 16 amino acids. CDR3 amino acids: CASSVEVRGSGGELFF. For the CDR3, the DNA is TGTGCCAGCAGCGTAGAGGTGCGGGGGTCGGGCGGGGAGCTGTTTTTT.

The chain uses TRBV7-8 and TRBJ1-5; possible D gene TRBD1, 6 bases. Looked up from germline, CDR1 is SGHVS and CDR2 is FQNEAQ. V was pared by 3 bases and J by 6 bases, with 15 bases between. The CDR3 runs 15 residues. The chain's CDR3 is CASSFGGRGSQPQHF. The DNA for the CDR3 is TGTGCCAGCAGCTTCGGTGGCAGGGGCTCTCAGCCCCAGCATTTT.

The V gene is TRBV4-1, the J gene TRBJ2-3; 12 bases agree with TRBD1. Germline V gene sequence: CDR1 MGHRA, CDR2 YSYEKL. Losses at the gene ends were 1 base for V and 3 bases for J; bases not matched to a gene: 2. This CDR3 spans 16 amino acids. The chain's CDR3 is CASSQGDRGPTDTQYF. The CDR3 nucleotides are TGCGCCAGCAGCCAAGGGGACAGGGGGCCAACAGATACGCAGTATTTT.

The chain is built from TRBV30 and TRBJ1-2; TRBD1 might be the D (6 bases). Trimming took 4 bases from V and 4 from J, leaving 10 bases between them. The CDR3 sequence is 12 residues long. The germline V gene encodes CDR1 GTSNPN and CDR2 SVGIG (reference sequence). CDR3 nucleotides: TGTGCCTGGAAGGGGGACCTCTATGGCTACACCTTC. Protein sequence: CAWKGDLYGYTF.

The V and J genes are TRBV5-4 and TRBJ2-2; possible D gene TRBD2, 6 bases. With 4 bases removed from V and 4 bases from J, the gap between germline ends came to 14 bases. The germline CDR1 and CDR2 sequences are SGHNT and YYREEE (reference sequence). The CDR3 consists of 15 residues. The CDR3 loop is CASSRGLSTTGELFF. In DNA, the CDR3 is TGTGCCAGCAGCCGGGGGTTATCCACCACCGGGGAGCTGTTTTTT.

This clone appeared a single time. The chain carries TRBV19 and TRBJ2-1, with 7 bases that match TRBD1. V lost 1 base and J lost 7; bases outside the gene matches: 4. Per the germline V gene, CDR1 is LNHDA and CDR2 is SQIVND (reference sequence). The CDR3 is 14 residues long. The DNA for the CDR3 is TGTGCCAGTAGTATAGGGGGGACAGAGAATGAGCAGTTCTTC. It is translated as CASSIGGTENEQFF.

The genes are TRBV6-1 and TRBJ1-5; the D gene is possibly TRBD1 (6 bases). The V end lost 1 base, the J end lost 5 bases, and 18 bases lay between the germline ends. Germline lookup yields CDR1 MNHNS and CDR2 SASEGT. This CDR3 region has 17 residues. The CDR3: CASSEVFGTWDHQPQHF. As DNA, the CDR3 is TGTGCCAGCAGTGAAGTATTTGGGACATGGGATCATCAGCCCCAGCATTTT.

This chain links TRBV29-1 with TRBJ2-3; TRBD1 might be the D (5 bases). The CDR3 runs to 12 residues. V was pared by 5 bases and J by 1 base, with 7 bases between. The germline V gene has CDR1 SQVTM and CDR2 ANQGSEA. This CDR3 is CSVQGGTDTQYF. CDR3 nucleotide sequence: TGCAGCGTTCAGGGTGGCACAGATACGCAGTATTTT.

The V gene is TRBV10-1, the J gene TRBJ2-1, with 11 bases fitting TRBD2. CDR3 length equals 16 residues. J was trimmed by 5 bases and V by 5 bases; bases with no gene match: 8. Germline CDR1 is WNHNN and CDR2 is SYGVQD (reference sequence). The CDR3 DNA reads TGCGCCAGCAGTCCGATGACTAGCGGGGCGAACAATGAGCAGTTCTTC. Amino acids: CASSPMTSGANNEQFF.

This clone was found a few times. The chain carries TRBV3-1 (or the pseudogene TRBV3-2) and TRBJ2-7; TRBD2 aligns across 7 bases. CDR3 length equals 13 residues. Trimming at V came to 4 bases and at J to 2 bases, leaving 2 bases not matched to a gene. CDR1 and CDR2 (germline): LGHDT, YNNKEL (reference sequence). In DNA form, the CDR3 reads TGTGCCAGCAGCCCCGGGGGGACCTACGAGCAGTACTTC. Its protein is CASSPGGTYEQYF.

The chain carries TRBV30 and TRBJ2-1, with 10 bases matching TRBD2. Germline CDR1 reads GTSNPN; CDR2 reads SVGIG (reference sequence). CDR3 length: 17 amino acids. With V trimmed by 1 base and J by 6 bases, 12 bases remained unmatched. CDR3 loop: CAWSEGSPSGGGNEQFF. For the CDR3, the DNA is TGTGCCTGGAGTGAGGGATCCCCTAGCGGGGGAGGCAATGAGCAGTTCTTC. The full variable domain, rest sourced from reference TRBV30 and TRBJ2-1, is SQTIHQWPATLVQPVGSPLSLECTVEGTSNPNLYWYRQAAGRGLQLLFYSVGIGQISSEVPQNLSASRPQDRQFILSSKKLLLSDSGFYLCAWSEGSPSGGGNEQFFGPGTRLTVL.

This sequence joins TRBV6-5 and TRBJ2-7, with TRBD1 matching over 9 bases. V gave up 6 bases and J gave up 3 bases; unmatched junction bases: 6. Germline lookup yields CDR1 MNHEY and CDR2 SVGAGI. This CDR3 is 14 amino acids long. This chain's CDR3 is CASRRGTGSYEQYF. Here the CDR3 DNA reads TGTGCCAGCAGAAGAGGGACAGGGAGCTACGAGCAGTACTTC.

The V and J genes are TRBV7-6 and TRBJ1-5, with 7 nucleotides matching TRBD1. V lost 5 bases, J lost 0 bases, and 7 bases stayed unmatched. The CDR3 loop spans 16 amino acids. The germline V gene has CDR1 SGHVS and CDR2 FNYEAQ. The DNA of the CDR3 is TGTGCCAGCAGCCCACGGGACAGCTATAGCAATCAGCCCCAGCATTTT. Encoded protein: CASSPRDSYSNQPQHF.

CDR3 region: CASSPGQSNEKLFF. The CDR3 DNA is TGCGCCAGCAGCCCTGGACAGTCTAATGAAAAACTGTTTTTT. The chain couples TRBV5-1 to TRBJ1-4; D might be TRBD1 (6 bases). Germline-derived CDR1 and CDR2 are SGHRS and YFSETQ. The CDR3 consists of 14 residues. Trimming removed 4 bases at V and 3 bases at J, with 10 bases between.

This clone has a single count. The chain combines TRBV30 with TRBJ1-6; D call uncertain. The V end lost 0 bases, the J end lost 0 bases, and 6 bases lay between the germline ends. The CDR3 runs to 15 residues. CDR1 is GTSNPN and CDR2 is SVGIG in the germline V gene (reference sequence). In nucleotides, the CDR3 is TGTGCCTGGAGTGTGCGTAGCTCCTATAATTCACCCCTCCACTTT. Its protein product is CAWSVRSSYNSPLHF.

The chain joins TRBV19 to TRBJ1-5; TRBD1 matches 12 bases. V gave up 2 bases and J gave up 6 bases; unmatched junction bases: 5. The CDR3 sequence is 16 residues long. From germline, CDR1 is LNHDA and CDR2 SQIVND (reference sequence). The DNA of the CDR3 is TGTGCCAGTAGTATACGGGGACAGGGGGCAGGTCAGCCCCAGCATTTT. Residues: CASSIRGQGAGQPQHF. The full variable domain, completed using reference TRBV19 and TRBJ1-5, is DGGITQSPKYLFRKEGQNVTLSCEQNLNHDAMYWYRQDPGQGLRLIYYSQIVNDFQKGDIAEGYSVSREKKESFPLTVTSAQKNPTAFYLCASSIRGQGAGQPQHFGDGTRLSIL.

The DNA for the CDR3 is TGTGCCAGCAGCCCTGGACTAGCGGGGGGGCTCGGGACCCAGTACTTC. Its protein product is CASSPGLAGGLGTQYF. The rearrangement joins TRBV11-3 to TRBJ2-5; 15 nucleotides line up with TRBD2. This CDR3 is built from 16 residues. Germline-derived CDR1 and CDR2 are SGHNT and YENEEA. The V segment lost 5 bases and the J segment 7 bases; nucleotides outside the gene matches: 8.

V gene TRBV5-4 combines with J gene TRBJ2-7; 7 bases are shared with TRBD1. V dropped 4 bases and J dropped 2; count of bases not matched to a gene: 9. The CDR3 is 15 residues long. Germline CDR1 is SGHNT and CDR2 is YYREEE (reference sequence). CDR3 residues: CASSPGTDLTYEQYF. CDR3 DNA: TGTGCCAGCAGCCCGGGGACAGACCTTACCTACGAGCAGTACTTC.

The chain links TRBV6-1 to TRBJ1-3; D is unclear. Trimming cost V 2 bases and J 10 bases, with 15 bases left between them. The CDR3 sequence is 14 residues long. Germline CDR1 MNHNS, CDR2 SASEGT. CDR3 region: CASSEKGRGETIYF. CDR3 coding DNA: TGTGCCAGCAGTGAAAAGGGCCGGGGTGAGACCATATATTTT.